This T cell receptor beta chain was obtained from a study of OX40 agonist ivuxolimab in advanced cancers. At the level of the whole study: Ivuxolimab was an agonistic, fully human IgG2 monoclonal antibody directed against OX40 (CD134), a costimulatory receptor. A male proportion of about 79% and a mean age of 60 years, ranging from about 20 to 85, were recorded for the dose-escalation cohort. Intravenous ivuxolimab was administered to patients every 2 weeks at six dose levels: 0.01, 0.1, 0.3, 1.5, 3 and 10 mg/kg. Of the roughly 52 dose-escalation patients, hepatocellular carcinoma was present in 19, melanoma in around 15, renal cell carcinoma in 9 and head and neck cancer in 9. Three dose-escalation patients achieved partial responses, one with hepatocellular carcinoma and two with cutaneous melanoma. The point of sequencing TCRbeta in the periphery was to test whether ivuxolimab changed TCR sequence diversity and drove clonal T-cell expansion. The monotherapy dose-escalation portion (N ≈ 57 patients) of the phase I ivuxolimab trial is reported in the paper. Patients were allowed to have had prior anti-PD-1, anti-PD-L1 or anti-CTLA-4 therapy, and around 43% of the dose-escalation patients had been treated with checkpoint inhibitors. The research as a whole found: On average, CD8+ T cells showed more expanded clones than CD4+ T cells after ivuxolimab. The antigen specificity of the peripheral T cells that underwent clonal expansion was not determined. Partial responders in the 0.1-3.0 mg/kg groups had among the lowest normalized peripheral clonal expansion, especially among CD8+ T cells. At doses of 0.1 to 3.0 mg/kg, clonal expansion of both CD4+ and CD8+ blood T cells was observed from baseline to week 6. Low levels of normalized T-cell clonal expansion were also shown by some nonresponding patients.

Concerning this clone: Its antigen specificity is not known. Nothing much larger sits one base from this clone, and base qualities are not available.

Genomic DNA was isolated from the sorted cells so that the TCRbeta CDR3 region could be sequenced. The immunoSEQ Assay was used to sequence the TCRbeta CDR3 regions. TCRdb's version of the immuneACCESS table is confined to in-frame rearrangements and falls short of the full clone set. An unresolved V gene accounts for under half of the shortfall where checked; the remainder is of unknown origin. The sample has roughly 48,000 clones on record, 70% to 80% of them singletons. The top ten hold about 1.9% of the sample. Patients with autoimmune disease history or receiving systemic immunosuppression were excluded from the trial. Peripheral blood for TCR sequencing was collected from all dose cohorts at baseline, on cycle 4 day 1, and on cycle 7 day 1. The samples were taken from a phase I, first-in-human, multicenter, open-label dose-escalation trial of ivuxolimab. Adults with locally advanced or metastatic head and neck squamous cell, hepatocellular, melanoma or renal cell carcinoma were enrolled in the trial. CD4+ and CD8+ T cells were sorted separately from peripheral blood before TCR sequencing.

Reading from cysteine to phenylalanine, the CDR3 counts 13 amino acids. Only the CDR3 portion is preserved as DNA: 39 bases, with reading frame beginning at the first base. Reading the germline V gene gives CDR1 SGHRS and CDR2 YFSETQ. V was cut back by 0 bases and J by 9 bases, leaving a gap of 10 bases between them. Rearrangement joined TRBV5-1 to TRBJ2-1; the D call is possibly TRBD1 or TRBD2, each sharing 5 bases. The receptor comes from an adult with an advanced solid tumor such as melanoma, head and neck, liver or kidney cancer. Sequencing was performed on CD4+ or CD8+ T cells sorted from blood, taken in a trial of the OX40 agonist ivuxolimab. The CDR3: CASSLAVGAEQFF. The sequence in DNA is TGCGCCAGCAGCTTGGCCGTCGGGGCTGAGCAGTTCTTC. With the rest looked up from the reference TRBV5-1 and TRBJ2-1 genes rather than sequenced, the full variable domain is KAGVTQTPRYLIKTRGQQVTLSCSPISGHRSVSWYQQTPGQGLQFLFEYFSETQRNKGNFPGRFSGRQFSNSRSEMNVSTLELGDSALYLCASSLAVGAEQFFGPGTRLTVL.